Listed below are T cell receptor beta chains from one sample, sequenced in a study of blood T cell repertoires in COVID-19. Sequencing used immunoSEQ multiplex PCR; TCRdb keeps in-frame clones, though not all of them. The profile shows 95,000 or so clones, less than 90% of them singletons. The source material was peripheral blood. The receptors here all came from a man older than 75 with active or convalescent COVID-19. The conserved cysteine and the conserved F or W are not part of the CDR3 here. Fields, in order: V gene, J gene, CDR3 protein.

TRBV3-1/TRBV3-2	TRBJ2-4	ASSFRDGKNIQY
TRBV2	TRBJ1-1	ASKGQGAVNTEAF
TRBV7-8	TRBJ2-2	ASSRRTGELF
TRBV27	TRBJ2-7	ASSQGQGREQY
TRBV19	TRBJ2-2	ASSIDFDRGRTTGELF
TRBV3-1/TRBV3-2	TRBJ2-3	ASSQPLTSGDTQY
TRBV7-9	TRBJ2-1	ASSWDLHEQF
TRBV6-5	TRBJ1-5	ASGENRVGNQPQH
TRBV7-9	TRBJ2-7	ASSPPFGTGDSYEQY
TRBV21-1	TRBJ2-1	ASSKYSGSYNEQF
TRBV18	TRBJ1-5	ASSRDRVAGQPQH
TRBV2	TRBJ2-1	ASRRLAYNEQF
TRBV5-4	TRBJ2-1	ASSITSGSYNEQF
TRBV28	TRBJ1-1	ASGVTGANTEAF
TRBV4-2	TRBJ1-6	ASSQDTHSGNSPLH
TRBV4-3	TRBJ1-5	ASSLTDGDNQPQH
TRBV9	TRBJ1-6	ASSVDRGGSPLH
TRBV6-1	TRBJ2-5	ASSDGTSGKRETQY
TRBV7-2	TRBJ2-1	ASSVRTGFDEQF
TRBV24-1	TRBJ2-1	ATSDGSSGRGNEQF
TRBV30	TRBJ2-7	AWSKPGSWPNEQY
TRBV28	TRBJ1-4	ASSLLSLNEKLF
TRBV7-2	TRBJ2-5	ASSPSWGSGSHETQY